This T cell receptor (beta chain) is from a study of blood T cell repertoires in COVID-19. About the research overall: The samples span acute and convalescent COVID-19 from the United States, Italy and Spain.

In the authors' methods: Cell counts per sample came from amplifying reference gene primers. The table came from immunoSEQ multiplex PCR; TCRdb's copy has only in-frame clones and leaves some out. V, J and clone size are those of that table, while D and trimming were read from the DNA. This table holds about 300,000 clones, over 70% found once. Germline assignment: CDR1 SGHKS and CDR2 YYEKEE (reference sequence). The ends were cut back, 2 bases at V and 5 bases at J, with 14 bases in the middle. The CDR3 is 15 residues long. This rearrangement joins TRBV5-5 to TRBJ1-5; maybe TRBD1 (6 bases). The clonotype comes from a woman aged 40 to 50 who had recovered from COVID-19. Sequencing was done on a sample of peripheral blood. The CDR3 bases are TGTGCCAGCAGCTTCCTAGGGGGAGTCGATCAGCCCCAGCATTTT. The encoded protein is CASSFLGGVDQPQHF. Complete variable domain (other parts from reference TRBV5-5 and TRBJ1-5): DAGVTQSPTHLIKTRGQQVTLRCSPISGHKSVSWYQQVLGQGPQFIFQYYEKEERGRGNFPDRFSARQFPNYSSELNVNALLLGDSALYLCASSFLGGVDQPQHFGDGTRLSIL.